This passage covers 28 T cell receptor beta chains from one sample sequenced in a study of cytomegalovirus exposure and HLA in healthy donors (dated by TCRdb to about 2017). Library prep was done by the immunoSEQ multiplex PCR assay. The multiplex PCR relied on a mix of 60 forward primers for TCR Vbeta segments and 13 reverse primers for TCR Jbeta segments. TCRdb took this table from immuneACCESS and kept in-frame rearrangements with V and J called. Such tables lack part of the clones; where checked against another copy, unresolved V genes explain under half of the gap, and the rest is unexplained. This sample lists 100,000 to 150,000 clones; under 80% were detected once. In total, the top ten clones hold approximately 13% of the sample. Material: PBMCs. The receptors stem from a woman aged 55-75 years in good health and CMV-seropositive.

The chain joins TRBV30 to TRBJ2-4, with D possibly matching TRBD2 (5 bases). The V gene lost 1 base and the J gene lost 3 bases, with 13 bases spanning the gap. Per the germline V gene, CDR1 is GTSNPN and CDR2 is SVGIG (reference sequence). The CDR3 runs to 15 residues. The chain's CDR3 is CAWSAGFVGKNIQYF. In DNA form, the CDR3 reads TGTGCCTGGAGTGCGGGGTTTGTAGGCAAAAACATTCAGTACTTC.

The CDR3 DNA reads TGTGCCAGCACCGCTTTGCCTGGTCCTATCCGAGCGTCCGAGCAGTACTTC. Protein sequence: CASTALPGPIRASEQYF. The V call is TRBV27, the J call TRBJ2-7; D ambiguous. The V gene lost 7 bases and the J gene lost 6 bases, with 28 bases spanning the gap. This CDR3 contains 17 residues. The V gene's germline CDR1 is MNHEY and CDR2 SMNVEV (reference sequence).

The chain is built from TRBV27 and TRBJ2-5; D perhaps matches TRBD1 (6 bases). This CDR3 region has 15 residues. Per germline, CDR1 MNHEY and CDR2 SMNVEV (reference sequence). Trimming shortened V by 3 bases and J by 2 bases, and 13 bases separated the two germline ends. The CDR3 coding sequence is TGTGCCAGCAGTTTCGGGCAGGGACAACAAGAGACCCAGTACTTC. Its protein product is CASSFGQGQQETQYF.

V is TRBV5-1 and J is TRBJ2-5; no definite D call. CDR1 and CDR2 (germline): SGHRS, YFSETQ. The ends were cut back, 4 bases at V and 2 bases at J, with 12 bases in the middle. This CDR3 contains 14 residues. Here the CDR3 reads CASSPGGSQETQYF. The CDR3 region has the DNA TGCGCCAGCAGCCCTGGCGGCAGTCAAGAGACCCAGTACTTC.

The V and J genes are TRBV5-1 and TRBJ2-1, with a tentative D call TRBD2 (5 bases). Trimming cost V 3 bases and J 6 bases, with 22 bases left between them. Germline V CDR1 and CDR2: SGHRS, YFSETQ. The CDR3 loop spans 17 amino acids. The CDR3: CASSSPPGLPRGNEQFF. CDR3 nucleotides: TGCGCCAGCAGCTCCCCCCCGGGCCTCCCCCGGGGCAATGAGCAGTTCTTC.

The genes are TRBV19 and TRBJ2-7; 7 bases agree with TRBD1. Germline V lookup: CDR1 LNHDA, CDR2 SQIVND (reference sequence). CDR3 length equals 13 residues. The V gene end was trimmed by 5 bases and the J gene end by 3 bases; junction bases not matched to a gene: 4. As DNA, the CDR3 is TGTGCCAGTAGTTCCAGACAGGGCTACGAGCAGTACTTC. Its translation is CASSSRQGYEQYF. The entire variable domain, with the rest obtained from reference TRBV19 and TRBJ2-7, is as follows: DGGITQSPKYLFRKEGQNVTLSCEQNLNHDAMYWYRQDPGQGLRLIYYSQIVNDFQKGDIAEGYSVSREKKESFPLTVTSAQKNPTAFYLCASSSRQGYEQYFGPGTRLTVT.

The chain couples TRBV13 to TRBJ2-5, with D possibly being TRBD1 (7 bases). The J call could be wrong; TRBJ2-7 is a better fit for the DNA end. The CDR3 has 14 amino acids. The germline V gene has CDR1 PRHDT and CDR2 FYEKMQ (reference sequence). In DNA form, the CDR3 reads TGTGCCAGCAGCTCAGGGGGGCCCCCCTACGAGCAGTACTTC. Its protein product is CASSSGGPPYEQYF.

The rearrangement uses TRBV7-9 and TRBJ2-7; TRBD1 matches at 8 bases. CDR3 length equals 13 residues. Germline loops: CDR1 SEHNR, CDR2 FQNEAQ (reference sequence). J gave up 5 bases and V 4 bases, and 4 bases lay outside the gene matches. The CDR3 here is CASSWTGPDEQYF. The CDR3 DNA follows: TGTGCCAGCAGCTGGACAGGGCCGGACGAGCAGTACTTC. The full variable domain, its missing parts supplied by reference TRBV7-9 and TRBJ2-7, is DTGVSQNPRHKITKRGQNVTFRCDPISEHNRLYWYRQTLGQGPEFLTYFQNEAQLEKSRLLSDRFSAERPKGSFSTLEIQRTEQGDSAMYLCASSWTGPDEQYFGPGTRLTVT.

This clone was seen just once. The rearrangement links TRBV18 to TRBJ2-5, with 11 bases that match TRBD2. The V gene end was trimmed by 0 bases and the J gene end by 2 bases; junction bases not matched to a gene: 2. CDR1 and CDR2 from the germline V gene are KGHSH and LQKENI. This CDR3 region has 16 residues. CDR3 protein: CASSPPTSGAQETQYF. As DNA, the CDR3 is TGTGCCAGCTCACCACCGACTAGCGGGGCACAAGAGACCCAGTACTTC.

The V gene is TRBV7-6, the J gene TRBJ2-2; 7 bases fit TRBD2. The ends lost 6 bases at V and 3 bases at J; junction bases unmatched: 7. CDR1 is SGHVS, CDR2 FNYEAQ, per germline. The CDR3 runs to 15 residues. Written as DNA, the CDR3 is TGTGCCAGCAGTCGCGGGAGTATCTACACCGGGGAGCTGTTTTTT. It codes for CASSRGSIYTGELFF.

The chain carries TRBV6-5 and TRBJ2-3, with 8 bases fitting TRBD2. The J segment lost 1 base and the V segment lost 5 bases, leaving 2 bases of the junction unmatched. The CDR3 is made up of 14 amino acids. Germline lookup yields CDR1 MNHEY and CDR2 SVGAGI. The CDR3 DNA reads as TGTGCCAGCAGTGCGCGGGGGGGCACAGATACGCAGTATTTT. It yields the protein CASSARGGTDTQYF.

Only a few counts were recorded for this clone. The J gene is TRBJ1-5, the V gene TRBV5-6, with 8 bases lining up with TRBD1. The CDR3 totals 14 residues. V was pared by 4 bases and J by 6 bases, with 6 bases of the junction left unmatched. Germline CDR1 and CDR2: SGHDT and YYEEEE. The CDR3 spells CASSLRGLGQPQHF. In DNA form, the CDR3 reads TGTGCCAGCAGCCTCAGGGGGCTCGGTCAGCCCCAGCATTTT.

This sequence joins TRBV7-9 and TRBJ1-6; 7 positions agree with TRBD1. V trimming: 4 bases; J trimming: 5 bases; junction bases outside the gene matches: 11. The germline V gene encodes CDR1 SEHNR and CDR2 FQNEAQ (reference sequence). The CDR3 consists of 17 residues. DNA of the CDR3: TGTGCCAGCAGCTCAACACCCGGGACAGCGAATAATTCACCCCTCCACTTT. Its translation: CASSSTPGTANNSPLHF.

A single count supports this clone. This chain connects TRBV6-1 to TRBJ1-5, with no clear D. Per the germline V gene, CDR1 is MNHNS and CDR2 is SASEGT. V was pared by 4 bases and J by 7 bases, with 14 bases between. The CDR3 contains 14 residues. In DNA form, the CDR3 reads TGTGCCAGCAGTGTAAGAGCGGTAGGCCAGCCCCAGCATTTT. Residues: CASSVRAVGQPQHF.

In its sample, this clone was seen a few times. The rearrangement joins TRBV7-8 to TRBJ2-7, with D tentatively TRBD2 (6 bases). V was trimmed by 0 bases and J by 3 bases, leaving 9 bases between them. The CDR3 totals 14 residues. From germline, CDR1 is SGHVS and CDR2 FQNEAQ. The CDR3 protein is CASSLAETSYEQYF. The CDR3 nucleotides are TGTGCCAGCAGCTTAGCGGAGACTAGCTACGAGCAGTACTTC.

The chain carries TRBV5-4 and TRBJ2-3; tentative D call: TRBD2 (6 bases). CDR3 size: 16 residues. Trimming pared 3 bases from V and 6 bases from J, leaving 20 bases between. Germline V gives CDR1 SGHNT, CDR2 YYREEE (reference sequence). The CDR3 DNA reads as TGTGCCAGCAGCTATCGGACTACCCCCGCAAGCGATACGCAGTATTTT. Protein sequence: CASSYRTTPASDTQYF.

This chain uses TRBV7-9 with TRBJ1-1; perhaps TRBD1 as D (6 bases). Germline CDR1 and CDR2: SEHNR and FQNEAQ (reference sequence). This CDR3 is 13 amino acids long. V shed 6 bases and J shed 5 bases, with 13 bases lying between them. The CDR3 coding sequence is TGTGCCAGCAGTATAAACAGGGAGACTGAAGCTTTCTTT. Translation gives CASSINRETEAFF.

J is TRBJ2-7 and V is TRBV7-2; unclear D gene. The CDR3 length is 12 residues. The germline V gene encodes CDR1 SGHTA and CDR2 FQGNSA. Trimming took off 1 base at V and 2 bases at J, with 3 bases between the two ends. CDR3 DNA sequence: TGTGCCAGCAGCTTAGGTACCTACGAGCAGTACTTC. This encodes CASSLGTYEQYF.

This chain connects TRBV15 to TRBJ2-7; a possible D gene is TRBD2 (6 bases). This CDR3 region has 17 residues. Germline lookup yields CDR1 LNHNV and CDR2 YYDKDF (reference sequence). Trimming left V 0 bases short and J 0 bases short, with 15 bases between. The CDR3, as DNA: TGTGCCACCAGCAGAGATCTTGCGGGAACAACCTCCTACGAGCAGTACTTC. It yields the protein CATSRDLAGTTSYEQYF.

The genes are TRBV10-3 and TRBJ2-6; 12 positions agree with TRBD2. The CDR3 has 19 amino acids. Germline V CDR1 and CDR2: ENHRY, SYGVKD. The ends lost 5 bases at V and 1 base at J; junction bases unmatched: 9. The DNA for the CDR3 is TGTGCCATCAGTCCCTCTAGCGGGAGGGCCGTTTCTGGGGCCAACGTCCTGACTTTC. This sequence encodes CAISPSSGRAVSGANVLTF.

J is TRBJ1-5 and V is TRBV29-1; the match to TRBD1 covers 7 bases. The junction had 9 bases not matched to a gene; V was cut back by 7 bases and J by 0 bases. This CDR3 has 15 amino acids. Germline V gene sequence: CDR1 SQVTM, CDR2 ANQGSEA. The CDR3 spells CSARDRLNSNQPQHF. CDR3 DNA: TGCAGCGCCCGGGACAGACTCAATAGCAATCAGCCCCAGCATTTT.

The rearrangement uses TRBV5-1 and TRBJ2-7; 7 bases are a match to TRBD1. Germline CDR1 SGHRS, CDR2 YFSETQ. Trimming removed 2 bases from V and 3 bases from J; junction bases left unmatched: 5. The CDR3 contains 14 residues. The DNA for the CDR3 is TGCGCCAGCAGCTTAACCGGGACAGACTACGAGCAGTACTTC. Translated, it gives CASSLTGTDYEQYF.

CDR3 loop: CASQGSYGYTF. Here the CDR3 DNA reads TGCGCCAGCCAGGGGAGCTATGGCTACACCTTC. The gene calls are TRBV10-1 and TRBJ1-2; possible D gene TRBD1, 6 bases. Trimming removed 8 bases at V and 4 bases at J, with 8 bases between. The CDR3 totals 11 residues. CDR1 and CDR2 (germline): WNHNN, SYGVQD (reference sequence).

This chain uses TRBV6-4 with TRBJ2-5; a weak D match, TRBD1 (7 bases). The CDR3 extends over 13 amino acids. Per the germline V gene, CDR1 is MRHNA and CDR2 is SNTAGT. The CDR3 DNA follows: TGTACACAGACAGGGAGTTTGGAGGGGACCCAGTACTTC. This encodes CTQTGSLEGTQYF.

V usage is TRBV4-1 and J usage is TRBJ2-1, with 13 bases fitting TRBD2. CDR3 length: 16 amino acids. J lost 4 bases, V lost 1 base, and 1 base had no gene match. Per the germline V gene, CDR1 is MGHRA and CDR2 is YSYEKL. CDR3 residues: CASSQGTSGGYNEQFF. The CDR3 bases are TGCGCCAGCAGCCAAGGGACTAGCGGGGGATACAATGAGCAGTTCTTC.

The chain is built from TRBV19 and TRBJ1-2; TRBD1 matches 8 bases. This CDR3 has 14 residues. CDR1 and CDR2 (germline): LNHDA, SQIVND (reference sequence). Trimming took 5 bases from V and 8 from J; bases not matched to a gene: 10. In DNA, the CDR3 is TGTGCCAGTAGTGGGGGCAGGGGGCCAGGAGGCTACACCTTC. It codes for CASSGGRGPGGYTF.

J is TRBJ2-5 and V is TRBV29-1; D not certain. V shed 4 bases and J shed 1 base, with 7 bases lying between them. The CDR3 length is 12 residues. In germline, CDR1 is SQVTM, CDR2 ANQGSEA. The CDR3 DNA reads as TGCAGCGTTGGACTTTCCCAAGAGACCCAGTACTTC. Its protein is CSVGLSQETQYF.

V is TRBV7-9 and J is TRBJ2-3; TRBD1 might be the D (5 bases). V lost 5 bases and J 2 bases, leaving 14 bases between the germline ends. The V gene's germline CDR1 is SEHNR and CDR2 FQNEAQ (reference sequence). The CDR3 extends over 15 amino acids. The CDR3 nucleotides read TGTGCCAGCAGCCAGGGTTCCGACCACACAGATACGCAGTATTTT. It translates to CASSQGSDHTDTQYF.